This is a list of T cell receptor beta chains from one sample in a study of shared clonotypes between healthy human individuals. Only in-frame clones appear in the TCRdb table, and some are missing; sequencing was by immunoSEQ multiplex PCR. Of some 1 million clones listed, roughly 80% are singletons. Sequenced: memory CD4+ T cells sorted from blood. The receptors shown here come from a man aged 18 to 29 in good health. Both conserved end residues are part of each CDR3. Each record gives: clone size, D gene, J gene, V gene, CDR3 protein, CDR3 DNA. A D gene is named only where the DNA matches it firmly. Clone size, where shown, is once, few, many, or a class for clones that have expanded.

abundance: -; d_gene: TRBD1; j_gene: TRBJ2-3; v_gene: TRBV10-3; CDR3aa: CAISTGTGITDTQYF; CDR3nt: TGTGCCATCAGCACCGGGACAGGGATAACAGATACGCAGTATTTT
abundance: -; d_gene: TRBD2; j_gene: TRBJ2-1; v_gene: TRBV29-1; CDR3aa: CSVESLAGYNEQFF; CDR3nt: TGCAGCGTTGAAAGCCTAGCGGGGTACAATGAGCAGTTCTTC
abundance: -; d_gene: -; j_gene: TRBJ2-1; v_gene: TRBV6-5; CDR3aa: CASSYSDGKQFF; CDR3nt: TGTGCCAGCAGTTACTCTGACGGCAAGCAGTTCTTC
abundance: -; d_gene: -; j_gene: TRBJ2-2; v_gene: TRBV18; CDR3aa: CASSRFQGPMAGELFF; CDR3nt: TGTGCCAGCTCCAGATTCCAGGGACCAATGGCCGGGGAGCTGTTTTTT
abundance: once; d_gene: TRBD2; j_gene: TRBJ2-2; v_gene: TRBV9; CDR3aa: CASSVALAANTGELFF; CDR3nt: TGTGCCAGCAGCGTAGCCCTAGCGGCGAACACCGGGGAGCTGTTTTTT
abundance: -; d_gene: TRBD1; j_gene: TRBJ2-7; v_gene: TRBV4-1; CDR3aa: CASSQDRVPRTGYSYEQYF; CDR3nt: TGCGCCAGCAGCCAAGATCGGGTACCTCGGACAGGCTACTCCTACGAGCAGTACTTC
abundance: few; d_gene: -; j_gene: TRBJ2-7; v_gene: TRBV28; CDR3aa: CASASIGQYSYEQYF; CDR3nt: TGTGCCAGCGCTTCCATTGGACAGTACTCCTACGAGCAGTACTTC
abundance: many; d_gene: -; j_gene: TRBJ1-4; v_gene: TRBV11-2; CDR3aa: CASSPGVGRRGEKLFF; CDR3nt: TGTGCCAGCAGCCCCGGGGTTGGACGACGTGGCGAAAAACTGTTTTTT
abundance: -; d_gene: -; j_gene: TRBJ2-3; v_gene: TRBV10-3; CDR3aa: CASRQGGGGDTQYF; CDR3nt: TGTGCATCCAGGCAGGGGGGTGGCGGGGATACGCAGTATTTT
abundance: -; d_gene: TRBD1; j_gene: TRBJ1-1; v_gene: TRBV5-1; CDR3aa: CASSLTGGNTEAFF; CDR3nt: TGCGCCAGCAGCTTGACAGGGGGCAACACTGAAGCTTTCTTT
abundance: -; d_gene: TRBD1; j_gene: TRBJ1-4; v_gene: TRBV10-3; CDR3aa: CAISESAGGEEKLFF; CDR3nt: TGTGCCATCAGTGAGTCAGCAGGGGGCGAGGAAAAACTGTTTTTT
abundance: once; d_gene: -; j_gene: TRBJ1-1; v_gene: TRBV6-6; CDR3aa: CASRRDGTNTEAFF; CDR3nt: TGTGCCAGCAGAAGGGACGGAACTAACACTGAAGCTTTCTTT
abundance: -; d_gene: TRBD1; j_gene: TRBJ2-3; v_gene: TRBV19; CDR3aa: CASSTPGTVNTQYF; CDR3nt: TGTGCCAGTAGTACCCCGGGGACAGTTAATACGCAGTATTTT
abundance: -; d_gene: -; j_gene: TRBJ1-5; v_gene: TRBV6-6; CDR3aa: CASTASGGLNQPQHF; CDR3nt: TGTGCCAGCACCGCATCGGGGGGTTTGAATCAGCCCCAGCATTTT
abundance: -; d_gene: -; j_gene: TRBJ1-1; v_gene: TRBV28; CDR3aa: CASSQIQGYTEAFF; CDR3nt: TGTGCCAGCAGCCAAATACAGGGTTACACTGAAGCTTTCTTT
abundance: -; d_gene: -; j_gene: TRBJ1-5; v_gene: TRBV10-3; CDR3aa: CAISESREQPQHF; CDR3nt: TGTGCCATCAGTGAGTCCAGGGAACAGCCCCAGCATTTT
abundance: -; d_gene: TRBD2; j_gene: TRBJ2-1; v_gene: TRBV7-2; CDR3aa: CASSPRPSGVYNEQFF; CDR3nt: TGTGCCAGCAGCCCCCGCCCTAGCGGAGTTTACAATGAGCAGTTCTTC
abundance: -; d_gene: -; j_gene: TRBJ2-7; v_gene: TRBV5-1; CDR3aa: CASNSNYEQYF; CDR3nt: TGCGCCAGCAATTCCAACTACGAGCAGTACTTC
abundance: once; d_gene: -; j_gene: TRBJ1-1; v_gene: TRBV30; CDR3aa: CAWSINRPLNTEAFF; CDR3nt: TGTGCCTGGAGTATCAACAGGCCTCTGAACACTGAAGCTTTCTTT
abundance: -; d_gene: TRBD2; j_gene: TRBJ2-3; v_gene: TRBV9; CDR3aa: CASSVESGGGWDTQYF; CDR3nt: TGTGCCAGCAGCGTAGAGTCGGGAGGGGGTTGGGATACGCAGTATTTT
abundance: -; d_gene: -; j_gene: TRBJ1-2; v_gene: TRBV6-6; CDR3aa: CASRGSPGGYTF; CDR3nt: TGTGCCAGCAGAGGATCCCCCGGGGGCTACACCTTC
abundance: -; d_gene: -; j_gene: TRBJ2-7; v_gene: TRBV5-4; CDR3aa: CASSSPTTYEQYF; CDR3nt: TGTGCCAGCAGCTCCCCAACAACCTACGAGCAGTACTTC
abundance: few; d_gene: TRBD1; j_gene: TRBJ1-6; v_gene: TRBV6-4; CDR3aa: CASSASGTDNSPLHF; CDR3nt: TGTGCCAGCAGTGCGTCCGGGACAGATAATTCACCCCTCCACTTT
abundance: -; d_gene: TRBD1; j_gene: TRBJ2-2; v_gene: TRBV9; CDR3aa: CASSVSGAGGARSEELFF; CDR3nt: TGTGCCAGCAGCGTGAGTGGGGCAGGGGGCGCCCGTTCGGAGGAGCTGTTTTTT
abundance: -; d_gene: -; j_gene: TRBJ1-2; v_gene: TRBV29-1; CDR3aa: CSVGSRRDYGYTF; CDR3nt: TGCAGCGTTGGAAGTAGACGGGACTATGGCTACACCTTC